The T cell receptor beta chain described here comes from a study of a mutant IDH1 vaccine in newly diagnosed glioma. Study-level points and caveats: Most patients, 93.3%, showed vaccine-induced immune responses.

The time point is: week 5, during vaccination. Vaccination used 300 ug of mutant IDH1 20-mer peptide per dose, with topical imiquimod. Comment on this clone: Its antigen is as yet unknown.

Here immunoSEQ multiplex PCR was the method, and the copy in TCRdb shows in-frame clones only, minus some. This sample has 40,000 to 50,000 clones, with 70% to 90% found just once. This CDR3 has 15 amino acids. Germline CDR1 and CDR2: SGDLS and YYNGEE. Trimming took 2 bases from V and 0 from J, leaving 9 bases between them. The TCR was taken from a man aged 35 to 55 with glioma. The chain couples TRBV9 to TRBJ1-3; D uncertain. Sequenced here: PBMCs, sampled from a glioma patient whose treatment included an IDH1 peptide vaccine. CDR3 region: CASSVDSRSGNTIYF. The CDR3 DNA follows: TGTGCCAGCAGCGTCGATAGCCGCTCTGGAAACACCATATATTTT.